This TCR beta chain emerged from a study of Graves' ophthalmopathy and Graves' hyperthyroidism. General study findings and limits: With around 88% sensitivity and 75% to 84% specificity, a 13-signature model separated ophthalmopathy from stable hyperthyroidism.

The authors amplified TCR beta CDR3 regions, and they did so from RNA transcripts for repertoire sequencing. Second-round multiplex PCR came after a first-round RT-PCR that employed HTBI primers. TCRdb re-derived calls from the multiplex PCR reads in MiXCR, one entry per CDR3 protein. The sample lists roughly 220,000 distinct CDR3 sequences, around 50% occurring once. Notes on this clonotype: Its specificity is not known.

This CDR3 spans 15 amino acids. Per germline, CDR1 SGHTA and CDR2 FQGNSA. Trimming took 6 bases from V and 0 from J, leaving 15 bases between them. The authors used Ficoll-Paque density gradient centrifugation to separate PBMCs. The input was approximately 10 ml of fresh peripheral blood. Material for sequencing was peripheral blood. This sequence originates from an adult man with Graves' ophthalmopathy. The genes are TRBV7-2 and TRBJ2-7; D is possibly TRBD1 (5 bases). CDR3 region: CASSPVDTRSYEQYF. The CDR3 DNA sequence: TGTGCCAGCAGTCCAGTGGACACCCGCTCCTACGAGCAGTACTTC.